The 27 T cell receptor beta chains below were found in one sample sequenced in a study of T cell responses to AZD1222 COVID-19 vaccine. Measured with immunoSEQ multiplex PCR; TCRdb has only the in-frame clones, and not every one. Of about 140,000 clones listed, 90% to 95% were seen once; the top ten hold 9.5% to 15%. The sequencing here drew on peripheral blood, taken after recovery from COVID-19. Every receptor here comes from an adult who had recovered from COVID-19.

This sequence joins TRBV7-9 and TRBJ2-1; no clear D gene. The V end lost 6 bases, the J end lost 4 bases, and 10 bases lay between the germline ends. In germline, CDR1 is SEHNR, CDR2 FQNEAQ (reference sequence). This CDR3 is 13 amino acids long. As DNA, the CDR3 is TGTGCCAGCAGTCTAGGGTTATACAATGAGCAGTTCTTC. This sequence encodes CASSLGLYNEQFF.

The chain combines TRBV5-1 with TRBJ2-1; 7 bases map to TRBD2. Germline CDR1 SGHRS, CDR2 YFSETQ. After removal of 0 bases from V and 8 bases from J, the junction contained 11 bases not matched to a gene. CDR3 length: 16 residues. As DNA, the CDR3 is TGCGCCAGCAGCTTGGCCCCCGGACTAGATAGATATGAGCAGTTCTTC. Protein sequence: CASSLAPGLDRYEQFF.

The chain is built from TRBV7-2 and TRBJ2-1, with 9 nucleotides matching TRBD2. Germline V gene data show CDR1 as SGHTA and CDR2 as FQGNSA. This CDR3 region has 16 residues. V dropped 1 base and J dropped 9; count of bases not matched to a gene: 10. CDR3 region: CASSLVAGGPHGEQFF. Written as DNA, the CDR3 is TGTGCCAGCAGCTTAGTTGCGGGAGGGCCCCACGGTGAGCAGTTCTTC.

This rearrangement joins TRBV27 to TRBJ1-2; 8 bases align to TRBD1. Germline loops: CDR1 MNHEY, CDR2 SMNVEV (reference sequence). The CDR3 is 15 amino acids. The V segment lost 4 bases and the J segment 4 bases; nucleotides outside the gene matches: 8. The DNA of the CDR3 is TGTGCCAGCAGTTCTTTTGACGACAGGGGCTATGGCTACACCTTC. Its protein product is CASSSFDDRGYGYTF.

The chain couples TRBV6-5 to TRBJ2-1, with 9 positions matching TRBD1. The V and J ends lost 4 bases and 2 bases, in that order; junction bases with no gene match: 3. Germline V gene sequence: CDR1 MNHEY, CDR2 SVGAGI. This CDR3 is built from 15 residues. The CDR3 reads CASSSGTGPYNEQFF. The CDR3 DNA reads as TGTGCCAGCAGTTCTGGGACAGGGCCCTACAATGAGCAGTTCTTC.

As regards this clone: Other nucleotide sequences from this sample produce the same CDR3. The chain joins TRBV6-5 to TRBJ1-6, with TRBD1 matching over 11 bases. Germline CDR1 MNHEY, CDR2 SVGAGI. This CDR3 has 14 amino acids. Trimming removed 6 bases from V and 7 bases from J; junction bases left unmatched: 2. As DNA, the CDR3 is TGTGCCAGCAGCCGGGACAGGGGGAATTCACCCCTCCACTTT. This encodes CASSRDRGNSPLHF.

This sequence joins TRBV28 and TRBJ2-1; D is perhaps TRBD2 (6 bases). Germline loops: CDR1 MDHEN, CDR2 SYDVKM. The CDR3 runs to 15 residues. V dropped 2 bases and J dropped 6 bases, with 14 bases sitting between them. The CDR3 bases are TGTGCCAGCAGTTTACCCGGGAGTTCCCTCAATGAGCAGTTCTTC. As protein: CASSLPGSSLNEQFF.

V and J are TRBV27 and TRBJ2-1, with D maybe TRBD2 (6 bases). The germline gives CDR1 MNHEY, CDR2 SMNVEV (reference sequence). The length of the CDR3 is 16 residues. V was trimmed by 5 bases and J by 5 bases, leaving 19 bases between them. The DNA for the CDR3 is TGTGCCAGCAGTCCCTCCGGGGCGGGGTGGAACAATGAGCAGTTCTTC. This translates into CASSPSGAGWNNEQFF.

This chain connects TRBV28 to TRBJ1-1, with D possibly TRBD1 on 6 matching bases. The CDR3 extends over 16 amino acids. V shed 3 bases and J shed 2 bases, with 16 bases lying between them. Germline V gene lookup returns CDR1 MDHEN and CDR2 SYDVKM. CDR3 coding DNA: TGTGCCAGCAGTTTGAACAGGGCCCCCTACAACACTGAAGCTTTCTTT. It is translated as CASSLNRAPYNTEAFF.

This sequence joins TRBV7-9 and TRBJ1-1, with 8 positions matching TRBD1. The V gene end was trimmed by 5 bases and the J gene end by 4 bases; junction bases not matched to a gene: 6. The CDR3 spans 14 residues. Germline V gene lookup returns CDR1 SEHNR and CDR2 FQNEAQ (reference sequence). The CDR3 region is CASSTGQGGTEAFF. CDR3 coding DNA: TGTGCCAGCAGCACAGGACAGGGCGGCACTGAAGCTTTCTTT.

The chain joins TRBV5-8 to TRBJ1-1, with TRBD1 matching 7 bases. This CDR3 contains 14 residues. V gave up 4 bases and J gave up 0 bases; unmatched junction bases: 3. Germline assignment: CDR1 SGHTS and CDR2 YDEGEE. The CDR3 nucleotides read TGTGCCAGCAGCAGGGGACAGATGAACACTGAAGCTTTCTTT. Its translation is CASSRGQMNTEAFF.

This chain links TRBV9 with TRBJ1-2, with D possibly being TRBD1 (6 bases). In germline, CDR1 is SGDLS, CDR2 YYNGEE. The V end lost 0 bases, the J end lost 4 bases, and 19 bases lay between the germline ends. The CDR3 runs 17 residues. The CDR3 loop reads CASSVGSGLRGTYGYTF. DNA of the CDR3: TGTGCCAGCAGCGTAGGATCGGGACTTAGGGGGACCTATGGCTACACCTTC.

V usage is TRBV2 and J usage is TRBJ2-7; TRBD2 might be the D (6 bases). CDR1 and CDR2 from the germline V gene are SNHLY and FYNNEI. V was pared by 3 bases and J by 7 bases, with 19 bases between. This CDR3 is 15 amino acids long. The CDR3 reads CASSDGFQGGGEQYF. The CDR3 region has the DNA TGTGCCAGCAGTGATGGGTTCCAGGGTGGAGGGGAGCAGTACTTC.

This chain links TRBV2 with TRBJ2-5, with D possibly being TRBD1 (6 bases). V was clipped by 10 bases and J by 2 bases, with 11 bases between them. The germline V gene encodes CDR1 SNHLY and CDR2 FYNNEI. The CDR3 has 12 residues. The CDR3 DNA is TGTGCCATCGGGACATTGCAAGAGACCCAGTACTTC. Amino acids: CAIGTLQETQYF. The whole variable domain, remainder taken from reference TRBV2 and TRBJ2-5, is EPEVTQTPSHQVTQMGQEVILRCVPISNHLYFYWYRQILGQKVEFLVSFYNNEISEKSEIFDDQFSVERPDGSNFTLKIRSTKLEDSAMYFCAIGTLQETQYFGPGTRLLVL.

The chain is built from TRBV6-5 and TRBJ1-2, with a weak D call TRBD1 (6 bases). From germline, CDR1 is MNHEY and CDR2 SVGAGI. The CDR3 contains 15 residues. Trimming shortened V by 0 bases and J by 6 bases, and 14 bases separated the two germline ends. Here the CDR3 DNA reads TGTGCCAGCAGTTACTCGGAGAACAGGGTGGATGGCTACACCTTC. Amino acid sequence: CASSYSENRVDGYTF.

The CDR3 loop is CATKIKGGYEQYF. In DNA form, the CDR3 reads TGTGCCACTAAGATAAAGGGGGGGTACGAGCAGTACTTC. J is TRBJ2-7 and V is TRBV6-6; TRBD2 is a possible D gene (7 bases). This CDR3 contains 13 residues. Per germline, CDR1 MNHNY and CDR2 SVGAGI (reference sequence). The V gene lost 10 bases and the J gene lost 4 bases, with 17 bases spanning the gap.

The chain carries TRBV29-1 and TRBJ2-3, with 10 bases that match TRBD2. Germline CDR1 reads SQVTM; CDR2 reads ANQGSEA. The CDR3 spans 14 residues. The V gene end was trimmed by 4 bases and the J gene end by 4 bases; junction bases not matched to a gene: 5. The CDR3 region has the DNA TGCAGCGTTGTGTCTAGCGGGAGCGCAGATACGCAGTATTTT. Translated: CSVVSSGSADTQYF.

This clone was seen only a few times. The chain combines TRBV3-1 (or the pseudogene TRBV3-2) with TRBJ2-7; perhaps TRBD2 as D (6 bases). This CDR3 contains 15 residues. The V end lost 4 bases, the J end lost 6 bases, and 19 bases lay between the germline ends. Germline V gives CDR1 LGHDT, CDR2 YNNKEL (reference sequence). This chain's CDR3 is CASSLTLVTSSEQYF. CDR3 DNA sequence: TGTGCCAGCAGCCTCACCTTGGTGACTAGTAGCGAGCAGTACTTC.

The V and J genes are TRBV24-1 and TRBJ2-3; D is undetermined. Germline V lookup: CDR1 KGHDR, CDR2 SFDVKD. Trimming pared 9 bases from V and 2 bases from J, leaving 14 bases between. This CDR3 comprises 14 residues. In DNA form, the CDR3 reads TGTGCCACCTGGAACGGCAAATCCACAGATACGCAGTATTTT. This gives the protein CATWNGKSTDTQYF.

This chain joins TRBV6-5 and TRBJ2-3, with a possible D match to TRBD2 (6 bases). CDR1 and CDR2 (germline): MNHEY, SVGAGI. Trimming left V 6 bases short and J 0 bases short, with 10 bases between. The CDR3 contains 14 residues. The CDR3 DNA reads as TGTGCCAGCAGGTCGGGACTTAGCACAGATACGCAGTATTTT. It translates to CASRSGLSTDTQYF.

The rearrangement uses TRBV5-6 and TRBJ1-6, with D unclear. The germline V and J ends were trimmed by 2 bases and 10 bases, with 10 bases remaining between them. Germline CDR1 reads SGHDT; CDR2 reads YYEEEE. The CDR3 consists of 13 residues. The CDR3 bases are TGTGCCAGCAGCTTAGGGAGGATGTCACCCCTCCACTTT. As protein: CASSLGRMSPLHF.

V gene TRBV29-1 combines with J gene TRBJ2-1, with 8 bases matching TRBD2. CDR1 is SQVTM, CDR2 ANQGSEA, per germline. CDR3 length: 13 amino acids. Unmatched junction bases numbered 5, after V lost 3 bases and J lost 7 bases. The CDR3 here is CSVDRGGWNEQFF. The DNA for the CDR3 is TGCAGCGTTGATCGCGGGGGGTGGAATGAGCAGTTCTTC.

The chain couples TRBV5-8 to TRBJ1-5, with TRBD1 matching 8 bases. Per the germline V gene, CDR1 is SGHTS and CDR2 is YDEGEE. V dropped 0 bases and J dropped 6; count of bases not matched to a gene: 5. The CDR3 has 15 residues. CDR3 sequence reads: CASSLGDRGFQPQHF. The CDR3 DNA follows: TGTGCCAGCAGCTTGGGAGACAGGGGTTTTCAGCCCCAGCATTTT.

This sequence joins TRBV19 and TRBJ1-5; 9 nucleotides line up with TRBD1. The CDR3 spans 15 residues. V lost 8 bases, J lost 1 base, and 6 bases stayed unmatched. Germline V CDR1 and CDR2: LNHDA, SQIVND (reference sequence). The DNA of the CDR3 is TGTGCCAGTCGAGCCGGGACAGGGAGCAATCAGCCCCAGCATTTT. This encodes CASRAGTGSNQPQHF. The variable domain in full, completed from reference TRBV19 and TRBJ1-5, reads DGGITQSPKYLFRKEGQNVTLSCEQNLNHDAMYWYRQDPGQGLRLIYYSQIVNDFQKGDIAEGYSVSREKKESFPLTVTSAQKNPTAFYLCASRAGTGSNQPQHFGDGTRLSIL.

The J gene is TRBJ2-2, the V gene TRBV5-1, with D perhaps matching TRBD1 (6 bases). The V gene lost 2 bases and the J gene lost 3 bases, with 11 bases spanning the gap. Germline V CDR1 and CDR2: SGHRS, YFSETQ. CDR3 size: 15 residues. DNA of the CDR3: TGCGCCAGCAGCTTACAGGGATGGGACACCGGGGAGCTGTTTTTT. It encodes CASSLQGWDTGELFF.

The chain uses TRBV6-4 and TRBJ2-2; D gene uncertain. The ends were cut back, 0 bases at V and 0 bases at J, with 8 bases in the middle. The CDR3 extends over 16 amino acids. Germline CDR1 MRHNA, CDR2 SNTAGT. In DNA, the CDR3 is TGTGCCAGCAGTGACTCGGCAGTAACGAACACCGGGGAGCTGTTTTTT. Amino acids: CASSDSAVTNTGELFF.

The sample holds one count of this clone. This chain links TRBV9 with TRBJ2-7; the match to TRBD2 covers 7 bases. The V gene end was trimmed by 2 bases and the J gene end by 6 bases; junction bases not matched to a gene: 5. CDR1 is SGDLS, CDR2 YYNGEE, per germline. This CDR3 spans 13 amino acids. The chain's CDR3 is CASSVFSSGEQYF. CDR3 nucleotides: TGTGCCAGCAGCGTTTTTTCTAGCGGCGAGCAGTACTTC. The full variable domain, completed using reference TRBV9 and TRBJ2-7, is DSGVTQTPKHLITATGQRVTLRCSPRSGDLSVYWYQQSLDQGLQFLIQYYNGEERAKGNILERFSAQQFPDLHSELNLSSLELGDSALYFCASSVFSSGEQYFGPGTRLTVT.